This T cell receptor (beta chain) was found in a study of blood T cell repertoires in COVID-19. Study-level background: The study drew acute and convalescent COVID-19 samples from the United States, Italy and Spain. T cells, B-cell-depleted T cells, or PBMCs provided the cDNA or gDNA that served as material.

This clone was seen a handful of times. The CDR3 runs to 15 residues. Per the germline V gene, CDR1 is MNHEY and CDR2 is SVGAGI. The junction had 12 bases not matched to a gene; V was cut back by 7 bases and J by 4 bases. Source study methods: Amplification from reference gene primers served as the basis for estimated nucleated cell counts. Clones were read by immunoSEQ multiplex PCR, and TCRdb kept only the in-frame ones, dropping some. Clone size and V and J calls were adopted from that table, with D and trimming inferred from the DNA. The table includes under 350,000 clones, around nine tenths detected once.

This sequence was found in a man aged 45-65 years with acute or convalescent COVID-19. The sequenced sample consisted of peripheral blood. The chain uses TRBV6-5 and TRBJ2-5, with 7 bases lining up with TRBD2. The CDR3 coding sequence is TGTGCCAGCATGGCCGCGAGACTAGCACGAGAGACCCAGTACTTC. Encoded protein: CASMAARLARETQYF.